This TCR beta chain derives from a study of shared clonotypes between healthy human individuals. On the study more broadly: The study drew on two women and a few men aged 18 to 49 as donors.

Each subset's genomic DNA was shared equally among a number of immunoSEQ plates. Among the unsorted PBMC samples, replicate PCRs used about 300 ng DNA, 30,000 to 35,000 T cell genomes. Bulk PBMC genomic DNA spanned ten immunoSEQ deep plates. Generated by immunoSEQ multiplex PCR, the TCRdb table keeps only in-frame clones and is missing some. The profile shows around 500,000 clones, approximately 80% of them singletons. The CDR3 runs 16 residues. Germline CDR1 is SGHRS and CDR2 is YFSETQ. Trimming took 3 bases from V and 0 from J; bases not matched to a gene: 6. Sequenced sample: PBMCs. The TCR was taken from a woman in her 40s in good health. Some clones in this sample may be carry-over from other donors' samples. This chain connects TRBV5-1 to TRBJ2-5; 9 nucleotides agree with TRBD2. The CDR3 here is CASSSGLAMYQETQYF. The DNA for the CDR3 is TGCGCCAGCAGCTCCGGACTAGCGATGTACCAAGAGACCCAGTACTTC.